Here is one TCR beta chain with its context. The antigen is unknown. The V and J ends lost 3 bases and 3 bases respectively, with 14 bases between them. The CDR3 has 15 residues. The germline CDR1 and CDR2 sequences are SEHNR and FQNEAQ (reference sequence). This sample stems from a study of CD8 T cells in ankylosing spondylitis. TCRdb analysed the 5' RACE reads with MiXCR anew, one entry per CDR3 protein. The table lists some 150,000 distinct CDR3 sequences, 40% to 50% of them singletons. Broader study findings: Reportedly, significant enrichment of disease-linked clones occurred in matched ankylosing spondylitis synovial fluid.

The clonotype comes from a male donor with ankylosing spondylitis. The sequenced sample consisted of synovial fluid, either unsorted or a sorted T cell fraction (not recorded which). The rearrangement joins TRBV7-9 to TRBJ2-5, with D tentatively TRBD2 (6 bases). DNA for the CDR3: TGTGCCAGCAGCTTTCTGCCGGGGGACGAAGAGACCCAGTACTTC. Translation gives CASSFLPGDEETQYF.